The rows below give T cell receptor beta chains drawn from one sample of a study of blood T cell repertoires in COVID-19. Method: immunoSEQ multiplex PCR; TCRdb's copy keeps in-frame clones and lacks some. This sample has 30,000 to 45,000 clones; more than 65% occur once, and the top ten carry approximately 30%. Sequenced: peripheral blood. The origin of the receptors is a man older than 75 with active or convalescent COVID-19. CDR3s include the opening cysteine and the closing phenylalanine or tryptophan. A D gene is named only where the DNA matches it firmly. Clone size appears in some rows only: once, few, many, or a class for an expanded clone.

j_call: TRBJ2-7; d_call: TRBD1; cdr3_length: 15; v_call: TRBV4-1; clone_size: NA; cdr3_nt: TGCGCCAGCAGCCAGACCCGACAGGGGGCCTACGAGCAGTACTTC; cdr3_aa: CASSQTRQGAYEQYF
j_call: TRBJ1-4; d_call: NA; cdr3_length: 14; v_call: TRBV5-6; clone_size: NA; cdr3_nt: TGTGCCAGCAGCTTGTGGGGGGCTAATGAAAAACTGTTTTTT; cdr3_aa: CASSLWGANEKLFF
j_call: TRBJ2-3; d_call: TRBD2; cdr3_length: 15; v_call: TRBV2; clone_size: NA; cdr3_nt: TGTGCCAGCATTCGAGGCGGGGGGGGGACAGATACGCAGTATTTT; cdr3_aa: CASIRGGGGTDTQYF
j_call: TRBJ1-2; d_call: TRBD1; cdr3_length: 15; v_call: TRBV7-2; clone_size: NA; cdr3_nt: TGTGCCAGCAGCTCCAGGACAGGGGACTTCTATGGCTACACCTTC; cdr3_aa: CASSSRTGDFYGYTF
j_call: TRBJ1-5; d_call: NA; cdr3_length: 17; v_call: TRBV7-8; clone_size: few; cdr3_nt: TGTGCCAGCAGCTTAGGGGTGACTCCTAATCGCAATCAGCCCCAGCATTTT; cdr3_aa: CASSLGVTPNRNQPQHF
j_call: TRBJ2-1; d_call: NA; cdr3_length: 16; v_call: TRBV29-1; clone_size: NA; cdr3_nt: TGCAGCGTTGAAGATCTAAAGGGGGTACGACTTAATGAGCAGTTCTTC; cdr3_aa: CSVEDLKGVRLNEQFF
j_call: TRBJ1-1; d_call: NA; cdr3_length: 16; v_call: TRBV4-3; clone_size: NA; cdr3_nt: TGCGCCAGCAGCCAAGAGCCCGCACACCAGAACACTGAAGCTTTCTTT; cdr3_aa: CASSQEPAHQNTEAFF
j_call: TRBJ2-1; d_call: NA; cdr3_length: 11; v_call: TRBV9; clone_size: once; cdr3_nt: TGTGCCAGCAGCTTTAGCGATGAGCAGTTCTTC; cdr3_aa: CASSFSDEQFF
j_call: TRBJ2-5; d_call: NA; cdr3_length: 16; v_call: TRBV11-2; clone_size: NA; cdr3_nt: TGTGCCAGCAGCTTAGCTTCGCTAGCTTCTAAGGAGACCCAGTACTTC; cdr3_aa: CASSLASLASKETQYF
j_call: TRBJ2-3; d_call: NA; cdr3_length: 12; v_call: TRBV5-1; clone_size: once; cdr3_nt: TGCGCCAGCAGCTCCCCTCCGGATACGCAGTATTTT; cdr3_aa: CASSSPPDTQYF
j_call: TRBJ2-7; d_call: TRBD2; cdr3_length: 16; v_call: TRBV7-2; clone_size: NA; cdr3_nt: TGTGCCAGCAGCTTAGGAAGCGGGGGGGCGATCAACGAGCAGTACTTC; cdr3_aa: CASSLGSGGAINEQYF
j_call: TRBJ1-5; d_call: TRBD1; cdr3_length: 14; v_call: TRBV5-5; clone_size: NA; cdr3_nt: TGTGCCAGCAGCCGGGACAGGGCAGAACAGCCCCAGCATTTT; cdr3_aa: CASSRDRAEQPQHF
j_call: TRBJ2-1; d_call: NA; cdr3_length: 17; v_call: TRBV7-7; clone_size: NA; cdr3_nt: TGTGCCAGCAGCTTGGCCCCCCCGGGAGTCTTGCCGAATGAGCAGTTCTTC; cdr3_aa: CASSLAPPGVLPNEQFF
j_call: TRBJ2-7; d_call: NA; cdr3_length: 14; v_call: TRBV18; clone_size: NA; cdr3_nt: TGTGCCAGCTCAGCCACCGATAACAGGGGAGGGCAGTACTTC; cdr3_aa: CASSATDNRGGQYF
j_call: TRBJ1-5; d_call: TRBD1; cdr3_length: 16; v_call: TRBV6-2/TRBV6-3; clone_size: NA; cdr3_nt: TGTGCCAGCAGTTACGTCGCCGGACAGGGTAATCAGCCCCAGCATTTT; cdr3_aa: CASSYVAGQGNQPQHF
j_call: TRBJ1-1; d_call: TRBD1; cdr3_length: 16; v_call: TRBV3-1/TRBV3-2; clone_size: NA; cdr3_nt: TGTGCCAGCAGCCAAGATTGTGCAGGGGGGAACACTGAAGCTTTCTTT; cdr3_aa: CASSQDCAGGNTEAFF
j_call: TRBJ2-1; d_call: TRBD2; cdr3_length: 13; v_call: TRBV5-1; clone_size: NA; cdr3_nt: TGCGCCAGTCGGACTAGCTCGGGCAATGAGCAGTTCTTC; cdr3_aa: CASRTSSGNEQFF
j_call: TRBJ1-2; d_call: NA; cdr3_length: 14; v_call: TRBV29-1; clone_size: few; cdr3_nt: TGCAGCGTTGAAGAAACCGGGGGAGGGGAAGGCTACACCTTC; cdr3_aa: CSVEETGGGEGYTF
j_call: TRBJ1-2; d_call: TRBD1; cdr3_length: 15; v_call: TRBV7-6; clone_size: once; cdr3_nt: TGTGCCAGCAGCACCGCCGTACAGGGGTCTGGTGGCTACACCTTC; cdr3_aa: CASSTAVQGSGGYTF
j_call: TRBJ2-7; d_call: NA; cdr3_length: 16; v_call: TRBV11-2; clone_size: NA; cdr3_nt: TGTGCCAGCAGCCCAAACGGCCAGGGTGGGGTCTACGAGCAGTACTTC; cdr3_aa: CASSPNGQGGVYEQYF
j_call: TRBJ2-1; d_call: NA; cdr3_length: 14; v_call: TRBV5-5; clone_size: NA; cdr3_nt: TGTGCCAGCAGCGAATGGCGGGCAGGCGGAGAGCAGTTCTTC; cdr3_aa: CASSEWRAGGEQFF
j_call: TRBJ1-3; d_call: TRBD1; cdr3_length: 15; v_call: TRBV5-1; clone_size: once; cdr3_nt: TGCGCCAGCAGCTTGGCCGGGACAGACTTAAACACCATATATTTT; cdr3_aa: CASSLAGTDLNTIYF